This T cell receptor (beta chain) stems from a study of CD8+ T cells in alopecia areata. Findings and caveats of the study: It was lesional scalp, especially alopecia totalis/universalis, that showed higher clonality than normal scalp. Compared with mice, patients displayed less clear TCR sharing, possibly for HLA-related reasons.

Germline CDR1 NNHDY, CDR2 SYVADS. V shed 0 bases and J shed 0 bases, with 10 bases lying between them. This CDR3 has 16 residues. In this sample, this clone turned up a few times. Its antigen is not known. The DNA translation disagrees with the TCRdb protein at residue 13, so the protein in this description comes from the DNA. Gene names follow the mouse nomenclature. The CDR3 extends 3 residues past the end of the read, so its final part is completed from the germline J gene. cDNA prepared by RNA extraction and subsequent reverse transcription served as the template for sequencing. Libraries were prepared by immunoSEQ multiplex PCR; TCRdb keeps only in-frame clonotypes and omits some of them. The repertoire shows around 100,000 clones, none seen only once; the top ten take about 20%.

The V gene is TRBV13-3, the J gene TRBJ1-3; possibly TRBD1 for D (6 bases). The sample was lesional skin. This clonotype was sampled from a C3H/HeJ mouse with alopecia areata. The strain bears MHC haplotype H2-k. The CDR3 spells CASSDARQVSGNTLYF. The DNA read from the CDR3 is TGTGCCAGCAGTGATGCCCGACAGGTTTCTGGAAATACG.